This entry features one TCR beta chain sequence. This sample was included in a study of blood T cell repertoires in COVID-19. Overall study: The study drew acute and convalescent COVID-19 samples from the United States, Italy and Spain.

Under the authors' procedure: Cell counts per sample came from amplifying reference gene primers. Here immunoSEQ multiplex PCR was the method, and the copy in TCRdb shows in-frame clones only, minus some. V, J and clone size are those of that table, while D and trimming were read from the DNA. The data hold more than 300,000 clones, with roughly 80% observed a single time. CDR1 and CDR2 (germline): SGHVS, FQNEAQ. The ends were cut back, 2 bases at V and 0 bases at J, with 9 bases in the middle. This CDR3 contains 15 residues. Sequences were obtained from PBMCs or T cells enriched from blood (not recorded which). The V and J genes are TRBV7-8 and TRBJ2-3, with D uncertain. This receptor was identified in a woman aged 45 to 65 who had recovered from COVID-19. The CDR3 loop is CASSLLVHSTDTQYF. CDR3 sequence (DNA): TGTGCCAGCAGCTTATTAGTCCATAGCACAGATACGCAGTATTTT.